There are a few counts of the clone carrying this T cell receptor (beta chain). The antigen is unknown. One end of the junction varies from germline; a read error may be responsible. The data derive from a study of cytomegalovirus exposure and HLA in healthy donors. The overall study: An early release of data contained about 85 million unique TCRs, which came from HLA-typed donors. Study-wide findings and caveats: Presence/absence analysis assumed near-uniform sequencing depth across donors.

The PCR contained 60 Vbeta and 13 Jbeta primers. Data came from immunoSEQ multiplex PCR; TCRdb stores just in-frame clones and leaves some out. Found here are around 100,000 clones, about 80% of them singletons; the top ten hold approximately 4%. The CDR3 length is 12 residues. Germline CDR1 is SEHNR and CDR2 is FQNEAQ (reference sequence). Sequencing was performed on PBMCs. This TCR came from a man aged 35-49 years in good health and CMV-seronegative. This chain joins TRBV7-9 and TRBJ2-7; D is perhaps TRBD1 (5 bases). CDR3 DNA: TGTTCCAGCAGCTTTGACAGCTACGAGCAGTACTTC. This codes for CSSSFDSYEQYF.